Listed below are T cell receptor beta chains from one sample, sequenced in a study of Ad26.COV2.S vaccination and SARS-CoV-2 variants. The assay was immunoSEQ multiplex PCR, and TCRdb's table has in-frame clones only and misses some. The sample yields roughly 350,000 clones, 85% to 90% seen once. The material was peripheral blood, obtained in a trial of Ad26.COV2.S vaccine versus placebo. These TCRs come from a person between 18 and 60 years old who received the Ad26.COV2.S COVID-19 vaccine or a placebo. CDR3s include the opening cysteine and the closing phenylalanine or tryptophan. The D gene is left open where the match is weak. Clone size, where shown, is once, few, many, or a class for clones that have expanded.

len	abundance	d_gene	v_gene	j_gene	CDR3aa	CDR3nt
15	.	.	TRBV7-3	TRBJ2-1	CASSSRGGSYNEQFF	TGTGCCAGCAGCTCGCGAGGGGGCTCCTACAATGAGCAGTTCTTC
15	once	TRBD2	TRBV5-4	TRBJ2-3	CASSRTGLAEDTQYF	TGTGCCAGCAGCCGAACGGGACTAGCGGAGGATACGCAGTATTTT
16	.	.	TRBV12-5	TRBJ2-1	CASDAPSDSTYNEQFF	TGTGCTAGTGATGCTCCTAGCGACTCAACCTACAATGAGCAGTTCTTC
15	.	.	TRBV7-6	TRBJ2-7	CASSLLDAGSYEQYF	TGTGCCAGCAGCTTACTGGACGCCGGCTCCTACGAGCAGTACTTC
14	.	.	TRBV28	TRBJ1-2	CASNSGAFSYGYTF	TGTGCCAGCAATTCCGGAGCTTTCTCCTATGGCTACACCTTC
14	.	TRBD2	TRBV28	TRBJ2-1	CASSPGTSANEQFF	TGTGCCAGCAGCCCCGGGACTAGCGCCAATGAGCAGTTCTTC
16	.	TRBD1	TRBV7-9	TRBJ2-5	CASSDTSGTAQETQYF	TGTGCCAGCAGCGATACCTCCGGGACAGCCCAAGAGACCCAGTACTTC
14	.	.	TRBV29-1	TRBJ2-7	CSVEGGRDGYEQYF	TGCAGCGTTGAAGGTGGAAGGGACGGCTACGAGCAGTACTTC
15	.	.	TRBV28	TRBJ1-2	CASSAGHAPSYGYTF	TGTGCCAGCAGTGCAGGACACGCGCCCAGCTATGGCTACACCTTC
13	.	TRBD2	TRBV6-5	TRBJ2-1	CASLAGSYNEQFF	TGTGCCAGCCTAGCGGGTTCCTACAATGAGCAGTTCTTC
16	.	TRBD2	TRBV10-3	TRBJ2-1	CATGRQKTSGGNEQFF	TGTGCCACCGGGCGACAGAAGACTAGCGGGGGGAATGAGCAGTTCTTC
12	.	.	TRBV10-3	TRBJ1-2	CAISWDGYGYTF	TGTGCCATCAGTTGGGACGGCTATGGCTACACCTTC
11	.	.	TRBV18	TRBJ2-1	CASSLNNEQFF	TGTGCCAGCTCACTGAACAATGAGCAGTTCTTC
13	.	TRBD1	TRBV5-1	TRBJ1-2	CASSLGGQMDYTF	TGCGCCAGCAGCTTGGGGGGACAGATGGACTACACCTTC
14	.	.	TRBV7-9	TRBJ1-2	CASSTMTPTGGYTF	TGTGCCAGCAGCACGATGACTCCCACCGGGGGCTACACCTTC
17	.	.	TRBV5-1	TRBJ2-2	CASSATPDIANTGELFF	TGCGCCAGCAGCGCCACCCCGGACATTGCGAACACCGGGGAGCTGTTTTTT
14	.	.	TRBV6-5	TRBJ1-1	CASFVGQTNTEAFF	TGTGCCAGCTTTGTTGGACAGACGAACACTGAAGCTTTCTTT
12	.	.	TRBV6-5	TRBJ1-5	CAKGGVAQPQHF	TGTGCCAAGGGCGGAGTAGCTCAGCCCCAGCATTTT